The text below deals with one T cell receptor (beta chain). What it binds is not known. The data originate from a study of cytomegalovirus exposure and HLA in healthy donors. Study at large: The 120 validation repertoires and the 666 first-cohort repertoires shared a platform, a later analysis reported.

The assay was immunoSEQ multiplex PCR, and TCRdb's table has in-frame clones only and misses some. The sample comprises some 83,000 clones, approximately 93% of which are singletons, and over 2% rests with the top ten. Study results and caveats: Rare TCR sequences dominated, though some public TCRs recurred in many donors. There were a few CMV-associated chains whose specificity for CMV antigens was confirmed in vitro. Subsequent analysis of the 95 to 150 validation repertoires found a tendency for first-cohort TCR clusters to co-occur.

Germline lookup yields CDR1 SQVTM and CDR2 ANQGSEA. CDR3 length equals 14 residues. Trimming shortened V by 5 bases and J by 4 bases, and 15 bases separated the two germline ends. This receptor was identified in a young woman in good health and CMV-seronegative. This chain joins TRBV29-1 and TRBJ2-1; perhaps TRBD1 as D (5 bases). The source material was PBMCs. This CDR3 reads CSVIGHTIYNEQFF. The CDR3 DNA follows: TGCAGCGTTATAGGACACACCATATACAATGAGCAGTTCTTC.